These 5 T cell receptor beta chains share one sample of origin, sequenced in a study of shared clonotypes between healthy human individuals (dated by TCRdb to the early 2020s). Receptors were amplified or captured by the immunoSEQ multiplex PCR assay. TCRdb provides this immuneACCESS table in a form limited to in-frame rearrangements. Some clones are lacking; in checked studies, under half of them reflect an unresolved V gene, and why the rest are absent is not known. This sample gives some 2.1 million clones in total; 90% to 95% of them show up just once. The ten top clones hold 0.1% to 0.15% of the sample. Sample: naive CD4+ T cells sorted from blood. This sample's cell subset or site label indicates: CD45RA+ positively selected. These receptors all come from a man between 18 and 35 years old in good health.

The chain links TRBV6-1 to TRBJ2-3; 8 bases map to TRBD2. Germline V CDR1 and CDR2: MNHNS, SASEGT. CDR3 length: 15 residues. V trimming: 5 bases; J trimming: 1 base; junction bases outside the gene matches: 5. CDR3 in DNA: TGTGCCAGCAGTCGCAGCGGGGGTCGCACAGATACGCAGTATTTT. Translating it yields CASSRSGGRTDTQYF.

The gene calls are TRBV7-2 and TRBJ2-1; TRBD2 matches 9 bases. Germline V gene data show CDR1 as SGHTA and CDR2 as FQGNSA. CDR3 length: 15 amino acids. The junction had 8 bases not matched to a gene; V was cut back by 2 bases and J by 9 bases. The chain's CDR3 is CASSLPASGKGEQFF. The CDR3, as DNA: TGTGCCAGCAGCTTACCCGCTAGCGGGAAAGGTGAGCAGTTCTTC.

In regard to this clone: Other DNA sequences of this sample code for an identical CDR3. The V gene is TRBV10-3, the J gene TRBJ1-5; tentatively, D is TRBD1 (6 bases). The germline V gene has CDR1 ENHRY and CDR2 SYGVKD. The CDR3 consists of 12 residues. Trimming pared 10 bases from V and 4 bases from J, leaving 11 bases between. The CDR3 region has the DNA TGTGCCACGCGGCAGGGGAATCAGCCCCAGCATTTT. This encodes CATRQGNQPQHF.

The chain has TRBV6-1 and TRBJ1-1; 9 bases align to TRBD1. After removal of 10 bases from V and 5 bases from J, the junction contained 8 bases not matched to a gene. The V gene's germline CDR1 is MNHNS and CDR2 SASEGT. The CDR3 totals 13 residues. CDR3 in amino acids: CATVQGARTEAFF. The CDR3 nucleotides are TGTGCCACCGTACAGGGGGCGAGGACTGAAGCTTTCTTT.

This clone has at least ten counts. The CDR3 loop is CAWRKRGTGELFF. DNA for the CDR3: TGTGCCTGGAGGAAGCGGGGGACCGGGGAGCTGTTTTTT. The J gene is TRBJ2-2, the V gene TRBV30, with 8 bases aligning to TRBD2. V was pared by 3 bases and J by 5 bases, with 2 bases of the junction left unmatched. CDR3 length: 13 residues. In germline, CDR1 is GTSNPN, CDR2 SVGIG (reference sequence).